The 31 T cell receptor beta chains reported below all come from one sample, sequenced in a study of CD4 T cells in relation to SARS-CoV-2 and coronaviruses. Antigens of these TCRs are unknown. The table came from immunoSEQ multiplex PCR; TCRdb's copy has only in-frame clones and leaves some out. The sample has 16,000 or so clones; 82% are singletons. Unexposed donor CD4+ T cells date from about 2011-2018, before the COVID-19 pandemic. After about 10 days of culture, CD4+ T cells were isolated. The sequenced material came from CD4+ T cells from PBMCs, cultured in vitro. The receptor set was obtained from a human donor in good health.

The chain carries TRBV15 and TRBJ2-7; TRBD2 might be the D (6 bases). Germline V gives CDR1 LNHNV, CDR2 YYDKDF (reference sequence). This CDR3 spans 18 amino acids. V was trimmed by 0 bases and J by 1 base, leaving 19 bases between them. The CDR3 coding sequence is TGTGCCACCAGCAGAGATCTTTTTGGCAGGCGGGGTTCCTACGAGCAGTACTTC. This codes for CATSRDLFGRRGSYEQYF.

The chain joins TRBV10-1 to TRBJ2-2; D possibly corresponds to TRBD1 (5 bases). This CDR3 region has 14 residues. CDR1 WNHNN and CDR2 SYGVQD come from the germline V gene (reference sequence). V lost 2 bases and J lost 4, with 8 bases in between. DNA of the CDR3: TGCGCCAGCAGTGAGGGGGCCGGCACCGGGGAGCTGTTTTTT. Protein: CASSEGAGTGELFF.

This clone has a single count. This sequence joins TRBV9 and TRBJ2-1; TRBD1 agrees at 8 bases. The V gene's germline CDR1 is SGDLS and CDR2 YYNGEE. This CDR3 spans 15 amino acids. The V gene end was trimmed by 4 bases and the J gene end by 4 bases; junction bases not matched to a gene: 7. CDR3 sequence (DNA): TGTGCCAGCAGCCACCAGGGGGCCGGATACAATGAGCAGTTCTTC. It translates to CASSHQGAGYNEQFF.

The chain combines TRBV12-3 or TRBV12-4 with TRBJ2-7, with D perhaps given as TRBD1 or TRBD2 (5 bases each). This CDR3 has 13 residues. V shed 3 bases and J shed 7 bases, with 13 bases lying between them. The CDR3 nucleotides are TGTGCCAGCAGTTTCAGGGTGTCGGGAGAGCAGTACTTC. Amino acid sequence: CASSFRVSGEQYF.

The J gene is TRBJ1-1, the V gene TRBV5-1; D perhaps matches TRBD1 (6 bases). V was shortened by 6 bases and J by 3 bases, with 15 bases between the two germline ends. This CDR3 is built from 14 residues. Germline CDR1 reads SGHRS; CDR2 reads YFSETQ. The CDR3 region has the DNA TGCGCCAGCACCATAGGGGGTGCGGACACTGAAGCTTTCTTT. The encoded protein is CASTIGGADTEAFF.

The chain uses TRBV7-9 and TRBJ2-1; 10 positions agree with TRBD2. This CDR3 is built from 14 residues. J gave up 8 bases and V 4 bases, and 5 bases lay outside the gene matches. From germline, CDR1 is SEHNR and CDR2 FQNEAQ (reference sequence). CDR3 sequence: CASSYGTSADEQFF. CDR3 sequence (DNA): TGTGCCAGCAGCTATGGGACTAGCGCAGATGAGCAGTTCTTC.

The V and J genes are TRBV9 and TRBJ1-2; maybe TRBD1 (5 bases). Germline lookup yields CDR1 SGDLS and CDR2 YYNGEE. V lost 1 base and J 8 bases, leaving 12 bases between the germline ends. This CDR3 region has 13 residues. The CDR3 here is CASSVNRDQGYTF. The DNA of the CDR3 is TGTGCCAGCAGCGTAAACCGGGACCAGGGCTACACCTTC. The full variable domain, with the rest looked up from reference TRBV9 and TRBJ1-2, is DSGVTQTPKHLITATGQRVTLRCSPRSGDLSVYWYQQSLDQGLQFLIQYYNGEERAKGNILERFSAQQFPDLHSELNLSSLELGDSALYFCASSVNRDQGYTFGSGTRLTVV.

This rearrangement joins TRBV20-1 to TRBJ2-7; D is undetermined. Germline lookup yields CDR1 DFQATT and CDR2 SNEGSKA (reference sequence). Trimming stripped 3 bases from V and 0 bases from J, with 6 bases between. The CDR3 runs to 12 residues. The CDR3 coding sequence is TGCAGTGCTAGTGCACCCTCCTACGAGCAGTACTTC. The encoded protein is CSASAPSYEQYF.

V gene TRBV19 combines with J gene TRBJ2-1; 9 bases are a match to TRBD2. The CDR3 is 14 residues long. Trimming took 4 bases from V and 5 from J; bases not matched to a gene: 3. Germline V lookup: CDR1 LNHDA, CDR2 SQIVND (reference sequence). Here the CDR3 DNA reads TGTGCCAGTAGTAGGTCTAGCGGGGACAATGAGCAGTTCTTC. Encoded protein: CASSRSSGDNEQFF.

J is TRBJ2-4 and V is TRBV28; the match to TRBD1 covers 7 bases. The V gene end was trimmed by 2 bases and the J gene end by 3 bases; junction bases not matched to a gene: 7. CDR3 length: 16 amino acids. Germline V gene data show CDR1 as MDHEN and CDR2 as SYDVKM. The CDR3 DNA is TGTGCCAGCAGTTTAGTTGGGACAGTGGACAAAAACATTCAGTACTTC. Translating it yields CASSLVGTVDKNIQYF. Full variable domain (remainder filled in from reference TRBV28 and TRBJ2-4): DVKVTQSSRYLVKRTGEKVFLECVQDMDHENMFWYRQDPGLGLRLIYFSYDVKMKEKGDIPEGYSVSREKKERFSLILESASTNQTSMYLCASSLVGTVDKNIQYFGAGTRLSVL.

The rearrangement links TRBV10-3 to TRBJ2-1; D is unclear. Germline CDR1 reads ENHRY; CDR2 reads SYGVKD. The CDR3 has 12 residues. The ends were cut back, 6 bases at V and 6 bases at J, with 9 bases in the middle. The CDR3 sequence is CAISPSGNEQFF. In DNA form, the CDR3 reads TGTGCCATCAGCCCCAGTGGCAATGAGCAGTTCTTC.

The chain carries TRBV6-5 and TRBJ2-2; tentatively, D is TRBD1 (5 bases). Germline V gene data show CDR1 as MNHEY and CDR2 as SVGAGI. V was clipped by 6 bases and J by 1 base, with 12 bases between them. The CDR3 has 15 amino acids. The CDR3 nucleotides are TGTGCCAGCAGCCAGGACACCTGGAACACCGGGGAGCTGTTTTTT. Translation: CASSQDTWNTGELFF.

This CDR3 is CASSREGEGSYGYTF. The DNA for the CDR3 is TGTGCCAGCAGCCGAGAGGGGGAGGGTAGCTATGGCTACACCTTC. The V call is TRBV7-9, the J call TRBJ1-2; D may be TRBD1 (6 bases). CDR1 is SEHNR and CDR2 is FQNEAQ in the germline V gene (reference sequence). This CDR3 region has 15 residues. V was clipped by 5 bases and J by 4 bases, with 17 bases between them.

This CDR3 reads CASSLRSNEQFF. The DNA of the CDR3 is TGTGCCAGCAGCCTCAGGTCCAATGAGCAGTTCTTC. The genes are TRBV6-1 and TRBJ2-1, with D unresolved. CDR1 is MNHNS, CDR2 SASEGT, per germline. V lost 6 bases, J lost 6 bases, and 9 bases lay in between. The CDR3 has 12 residues.

V usage is TRBV30 and J usage is TRBJ2-7, with 9 bases aligning to TRBD2. After removal of 5 bases from V and 2 bases from J, the junction contained 16 bases not matched to a gene. The germline gives CDR1 GTSNPN, CDR2 SVGIG (reference sequence). This CDR3 has 17 amino acids. The CDR3 loop reads CAWATPPGLARTYEQYF. The CDR3 DNA reads TGTGCCTGGGCTACCCCCCCGGGACTAGCTAGAACCTACGAGCAGTACTTC. Filled out from reference TRBV30 and TRBJ2-7, the complete variable domain reads SQTIHQWPATLVQPVGSPLSLECTVEGTSNPNLYWYRQAAGRGLQLLFYSVGIGQISSEVPQNLSASRPQDRQFILSSKKLLLSDSGFYLCAWATPPGLARTYEQYFGPGTRLTVT.

The chain joins TRBV15 to TRBJ1-2; weak D call: TRBD1 (5 bases). Germline-derived CDR1 and CDR2 are LNHNV and YYDKDF (reference sequence). V was shortened by 0 bases and J by 0 bases, with 14 bases between the two germline ends. This CDR3 has 17 residues. The CDR3 nucleotides read TGTGCCACCAGCAGAGATCGTAGACTGGGGCCTAACTATGGCTACACCTTC. This gives the protein CATSRDRRLGPNYGYTF.

The gene calls are TRBV6-5 and TRBJ2-1; 8 positions match TRBD2. With V trimmed by 5 bases and J by 0 bases, 3 bases remained unmatched. The CDR3 extends over 15 amino acids. From germline, CDR1 is MNHEY and CDR2 SVGAGI. DNA for the CDR3: TGTGCCAGCAGTCCGGGGGGGGGCTCCTACAATGAGCAGTTCTTC. Protein product: CASSPGGGSYNEQFF.

The J gene is TRBJ1-1, the V gene TRBV6-4, with D perhaps matching TRBD1 (5 bases). CDR3 length: 13 residues. Germline loops: CDR1 MRHNA, CDR2 SNTAGT. V was pared by 2 bases and J by 1 base, with 5 bases between. CDR3 residues: CASSDGANTEAFF. The CDR3 coding sequence is TGTGCCAGCAGTGACGGGGCGAACACTGAAGCTTTCTTT.

The J gene is TRBJ1-1, the V gene TRBV5-1, with a tentative D call TRBD1 (6 bases). V gave up 0 bases and J gave up 7 bases, with 13 bases separating them. Germline loops: CDR1 SGHRS, CDR2 YFSETQ. The CDR3 extends over 14 amino acids. This chain's CDR3 is CASSLGQVANEAFF. The CDR3 nucleotides are TGCGCCAGCAGCTTGGGACAGGTGGCTAATGAAGCTTTCTTT.

The V gene is TRBV28, the J gene TRBJ2-7; tentative D call: TRBD2 (5 bases). V lost 5 bases and J 0 bases, leaving 11 bases between the germline ends. This CDR3 spans 14 amino acids. Germline-derived CDR1 and CDR2 are MDHEN and SYDVKM. The CDR3 nucleotides are TGTGCCAGCAGTAGAAGCGGTGACTCCTACGAGCAGTACTTC. Translation: CASSRSGDSYEQYF.

Sample share makes this clone medium-sized. The chain carries TRBV2 and TRBJ1-2; no firm D call. With 2 bases removed from V and 3 bases from J, the gap between germline ends came to 4 bases. This CDR3 is built from 12 residues. The V gene's germline CDR1 is SNHLY and CDR2 FYNNEI. The CDR3 loop is CASSETDYGYTF. The CDR3 coding sequence is TGTGCCAGCAGTGAAACGGACTATGGCTACACCTTC. Based on the CDR3 plus reference TRBV2 and TRBJ1-2, the full variable domain is EPEVTQTPSHQVTQMGQEVILRCVPISNHLYFYWYRQILGQKVEFLVSFYNNEISEKSEIFDDQFSVERPDGSNFTLKIRSTKLEDSAMYFCASSETDYGYTFGSGTRLTVV.

The chain couples TRBV6-2 or TRBV6-3 to TRBJ1-4; D gene unclear. Trimming removed 3 bases from V and 8 bases from J, with 7 bases in between. The germline V gene has CDR1 MNHEY and CDR2 SVGEGT. The CDR3 sequence is 12 residues long. CDR3 residues: CASSYAYEKLFF. DNA of the CDR3: TGTGCCAGCAGTTATGCGTACGAAAAACTGTTTTTT.

This clone was observed once. J is TRBJ2-2 and V is TRBV6-6, with D perhaps TRBD1 or TRBD2 (5 bases each). The V end was cut by 4 bases, the J end by 4 bases, with 13 bases between. The CDR3 runs 15 residues. CDR1 and CDR2 from the germline V gene are MNHNY and SVGAGI (reference sequence). The CDR3 loop reads CASSSEGPSTGELFF. DNA for the CDR3: TGTGCCAGCAGTTCCGAGGGACCCTCCACCGGGGAGCTGTTTTTT.

J is TRBJ2-3 and V is TRBV11-2, with D uncertain. V was trimmed by 3 bases and J by 6 bases, leaving 4 bases between them. Germline CDR1 is SGHAT and CDR2 is FQNNGV. This CDR3 has 11 residues. CDR3 coding DNA: TGTGCCAGCAGCTTCCAGGATACGCAGTATTTT. Protein: CASSFQDTQYF.

This clone was recorded only once. The rearrangement uses TRBV3-1 (or the pseudogene TRBV3-2) and TRBJ2-2, with TRBD1 as a possible D gene (5 bases). V shed 5 bases and J shed 6 bases, with 10 bases lying between them. CDR3 size: 13 residues. CDR1 and CDR2 from the germline V gene are LGHDT and YNNKEL (reference sequence). CDR3 protein: CASSIQTAGELFF. CDR3 in DNA: TGTGCCAGCAGCATCCAGACAGCCGGGGAGCTGTTTTTT.

The chain is built from TRBV11-3 and TRBJ2-7; TRBD1 matches at 8 bases. V gave up 5 bases and J gave up 7 bases; unmatched junction bases: 13. Per the germline V gene, CDR1 is SGHNT and CDR2 is YENEEA. There are 15 residues in the CDR3. CDR3 sequence: CASSHGRTGKREQYF. In nucleotides, the CDR3 is TGTGCCAGCAGCCACGGCCGGACAGGGAAGAGGGAGCAGTACTTC. Looking up the rest from reference TRBV11-3 and TRBJ2-7 gives the full variable domain: EAGVVQSPRYKIIEKKQPVAFWCNPISGHNTLYWYLQNLGQGPELLIRYENEEAVDDSQLPKDRFSAERLKGVDSTLKIQPAELGDSAVYLCASSHGRTGKREQYFGPGTRLTVT.

This clone was seen a handful of times. The J gene is TRBJ2-1, the V gene TRBV19; D possibly corresponds to TRBD2 (6 bases). Trimming stripped 7 bases from V and 3 bases from J, with 16 bases between. Germline V gene lookup returns CDR1 LNHDA and CDR2 SQIVND (reference sequence). The CDR3 length is 15 residues. The CDR3 nucleotides read TGTGCCAGTAACCGCGCGGCGGGGAACTACAATGAGCAGTTCTTC. Residues: CASNRAAGNYNEQFF.

The chain employs TRBV5-4 and TRBJ2-7; 13 bases are shared with TRBD2. The CDR3 loop spans 20 amino acids. J lost 7 bases, V lost 4 bases, and 23 bases had no gene match. Germline V CDR1 and CDR2: SGHNT, YYREEE (reference sequence). Written as DNA, the CDR3 is TGTGCCAGCAGCCCTAACCTTGGACTAGCGGGAGCTGTATCGACGCGGGAGCAGTACTTC. Translation gives CASSPNLGLAGAVSTREQYF.

The chain employs TRBV6-5 and TRBJ1-1; a weak D match, TRBD1 (6 bases). Per the germline V gene, CDR1 is MNHEY and CDR2 is SVGAGI. The CDR3 has 12 amino acids. Trimming left V 4 bases short and J 8 bases short, with 11 bases between. For the CDR3, the DNA is TGTGCCAGCAGTTCCCTGGACAGCGAAGCTTTCTTT. This codes for CASSSLDSEAFF.

The rearrangement joins TRBV5-6 to TRBJ2-7, with D possibly matching TRBD1 (5 bases). Germline loops: CDR1 SGHDT, CDR2 YYEEEE. The CDR3 totals 13 residues. Deletions cut 4 bases from V and 3 bases from J, with 11 bases between. CDR3 loop: CASSRPGFYEQYF. The CDR3 DNA reads TGTGCCAGCAGCCGTCCAGGGTTCTACGAGCAGTACTTC. The variable domain in full, with the rest retrieved from reference TRBV5-6 and TRBJ2-7, is DAGVTQSPTHLIKTRGQQVTLRCSPKSGHDTVSWYQQALGQGPQFIFQYYEEEERQRGNFPDRFSGHQFPNYSSELNVNALLLGDSALYLCASSRPGFYEQYFGPGTRLTVT.

This rearrangement joins TRBV18 to TRBJ2-5; 9 positions match TRBD1. CDR3 length: 15 amino acids. Germline values: CDR1 KGHSH, CDR2 LQKENI. The V segment lost 0 bases and the J segment 4 bases; nucleotides outside the gene matches: 3. The CDR3 DNA reads as TGTGCCAGCTCACCACCAACAGGGGGCTCAGAGACCCAGTACTTC. As protein: CASSPPTGGSETQYF.